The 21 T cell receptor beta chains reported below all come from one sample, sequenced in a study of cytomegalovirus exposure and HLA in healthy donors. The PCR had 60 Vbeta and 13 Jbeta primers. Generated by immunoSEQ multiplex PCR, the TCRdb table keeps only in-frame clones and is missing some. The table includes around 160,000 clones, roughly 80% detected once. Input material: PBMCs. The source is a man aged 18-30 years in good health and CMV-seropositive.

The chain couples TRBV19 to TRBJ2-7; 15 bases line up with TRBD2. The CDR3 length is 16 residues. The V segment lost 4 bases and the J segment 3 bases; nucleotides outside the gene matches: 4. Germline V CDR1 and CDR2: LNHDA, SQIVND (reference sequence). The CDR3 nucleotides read TGTGCCAGTAGTACGCCGGGACTAGCGGGAGGCTACGAGCAGTACTTC. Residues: CASSTPGLAGGYEQYF.

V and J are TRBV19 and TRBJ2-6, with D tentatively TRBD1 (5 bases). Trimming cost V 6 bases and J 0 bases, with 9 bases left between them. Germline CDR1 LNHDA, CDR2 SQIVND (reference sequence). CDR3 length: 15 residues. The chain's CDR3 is CASRGASSGANVLTF. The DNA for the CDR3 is TGTGCCAGTAGAGGGGCCAGCTCTGGGGCCAACGTCCTGACTTTC.

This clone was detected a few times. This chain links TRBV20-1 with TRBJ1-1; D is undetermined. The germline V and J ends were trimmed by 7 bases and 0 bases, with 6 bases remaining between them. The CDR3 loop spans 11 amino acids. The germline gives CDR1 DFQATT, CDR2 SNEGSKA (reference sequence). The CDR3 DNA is TGCAGTGTCCCTATGAACACTGAAGCTTTCTTT. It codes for CSVPMNTEAFF.

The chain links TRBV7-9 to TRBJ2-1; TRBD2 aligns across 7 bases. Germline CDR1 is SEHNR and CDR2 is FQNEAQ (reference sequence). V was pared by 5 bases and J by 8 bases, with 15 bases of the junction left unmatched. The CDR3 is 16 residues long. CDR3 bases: TGTGCCAGCAGCGCCCGCCCGGGCGGGAGTGGGCATGAGCAGTTCTTC. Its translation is CASSARPGGSGHEQFF.

The CDR3 spells CSVGGHSGQYNEQFF. In DNA, the CDR3 is TGCAGCGTTGGGGGTCATAGCGGGCAATACAATGAGCAGTTCTTC. The rearrangement uses TRBV29-1 and TRBJ2-1; TRBD2 aligns across 7 bases. Germline trimming cut 4 bases from V and 4 bases from J; bases unmatched to any gene: 10. The CDR3 covers 15 residues. CDR1 is SQVTM and CDR2 is ANQGSEA in the germline V gene.

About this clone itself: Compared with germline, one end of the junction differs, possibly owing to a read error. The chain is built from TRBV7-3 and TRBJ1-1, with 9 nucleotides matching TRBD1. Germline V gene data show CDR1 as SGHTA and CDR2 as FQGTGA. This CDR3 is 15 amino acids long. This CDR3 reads CVSSDGTGLNTEAFF. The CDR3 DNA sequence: TGTGTCAGCAGCGACGGGACAGGGTTGAACACTGAAGCTTTCTTT.

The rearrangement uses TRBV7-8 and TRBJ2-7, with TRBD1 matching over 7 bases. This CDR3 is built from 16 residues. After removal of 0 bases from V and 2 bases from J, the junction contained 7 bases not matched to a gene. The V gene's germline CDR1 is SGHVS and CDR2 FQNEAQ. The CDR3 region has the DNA TGTGCCAGCAGCTTAGCTCTTAGACAGGGTACCTACGAGCAGTACTTC. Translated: CASSLALRQGTYEQYF.

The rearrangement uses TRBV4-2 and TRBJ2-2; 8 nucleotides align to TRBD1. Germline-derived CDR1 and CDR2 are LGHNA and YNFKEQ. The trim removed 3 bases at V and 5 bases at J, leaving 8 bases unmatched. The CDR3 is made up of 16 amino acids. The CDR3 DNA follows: TGTGCCAGCAGCCAGGGGAGGACAGGGCGGACCGGGGAGCTGTTTTTT. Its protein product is CASSQGRTGRTGELFF.

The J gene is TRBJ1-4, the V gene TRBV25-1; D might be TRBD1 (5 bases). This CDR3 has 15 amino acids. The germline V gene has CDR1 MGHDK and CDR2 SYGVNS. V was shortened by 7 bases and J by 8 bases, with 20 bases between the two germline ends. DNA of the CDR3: TGTGCCAGCATTGACCCAAGGGGAATAATCGAAAAACTGTTTTTT. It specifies CASIDPRGIIEKLFF. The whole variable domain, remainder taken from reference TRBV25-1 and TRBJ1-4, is EADIYQTPRYLVIGTGKKITLECSQTMGHDKMYWYQQDPGMELHLIHYSYGVNSTEKGDLSSESTVSRIRTEHFPLTLESARPSHTSQYLCASIDPRGIIEKLFFGSGTQLSVL.

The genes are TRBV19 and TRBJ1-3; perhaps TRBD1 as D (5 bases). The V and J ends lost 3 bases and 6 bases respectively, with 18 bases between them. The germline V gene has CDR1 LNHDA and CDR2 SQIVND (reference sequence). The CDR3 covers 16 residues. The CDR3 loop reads CASSIVPGRGKNTIYF. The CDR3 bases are TGTGCCAGTAGTATCGTTCCAGGACGGGGGAAAAACACCATATATTTT.

The CDR3 sequence: CASSLAGLDTQYF. As DNA, the CDR3 is TGTGCCAGCAGTCTAGCGGGACTGGATACGCAGTATTTT. V gene TRBV28 combines with J gene TRBJ2-3, with 9 positions matching TRBD2. The J segment lost 6 bases and the V segment lost 5 bases, leaving 3 bases of the junction unmatched. Germline lookup yields CDR1 MDHEN and CDR2 SYDVKM. This CDR3 has 13 residues. The whole variable domain, remainder taken from reference TRBV28 and TRBJ2-3, is DVKVTQSSRYLVKRTGEKVFLECVQDMDHENMFWYRQDPGLGLRLIYFSYDVKMKEKGDIPEGYSVSREKKERFSLILESASTNQTSMYLCASSLAGLDTQYFGPGTRLTVL.

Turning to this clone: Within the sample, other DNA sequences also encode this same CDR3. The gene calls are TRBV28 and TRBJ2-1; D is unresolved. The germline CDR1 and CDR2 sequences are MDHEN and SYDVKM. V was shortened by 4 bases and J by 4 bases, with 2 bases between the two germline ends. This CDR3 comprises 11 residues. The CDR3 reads CASSSYNEQFF. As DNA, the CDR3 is TGTGCCAGCAGTTCATACAATGAGCAGTTCTTC.

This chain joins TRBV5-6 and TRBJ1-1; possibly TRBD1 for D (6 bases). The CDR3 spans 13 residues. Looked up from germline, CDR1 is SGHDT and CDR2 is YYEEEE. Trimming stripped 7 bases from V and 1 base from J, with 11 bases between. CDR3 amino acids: CASATGPNTEAFF. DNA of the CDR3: TGTGCCAGCGCCACAGGGCCGAACACTGAAGCTTTCTTT.

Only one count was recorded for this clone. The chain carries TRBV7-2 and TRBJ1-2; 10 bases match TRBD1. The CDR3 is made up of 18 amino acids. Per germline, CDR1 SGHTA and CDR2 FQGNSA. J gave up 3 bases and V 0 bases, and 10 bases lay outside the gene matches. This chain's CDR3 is CASSLARGGDRGYYGYTF. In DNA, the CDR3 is TGTGCCAGCAGCTTAGCCCGAGGGGGGGACAGGGGCTACTATGGCTACACCTTC.

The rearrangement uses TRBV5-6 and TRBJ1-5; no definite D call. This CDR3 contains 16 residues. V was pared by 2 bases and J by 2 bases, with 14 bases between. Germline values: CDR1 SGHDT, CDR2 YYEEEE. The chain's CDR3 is CASSFGSAVGNQPQHF. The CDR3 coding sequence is TGTGCCAGCAGCTTTGGCAGTGCGGTGGGCAATCAGCCCCAGCATTTT. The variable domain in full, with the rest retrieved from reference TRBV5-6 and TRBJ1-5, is DAGVTQSPTHLIKTRGQQVTLRCSPKSGHDTVSWYQQALGQGPQFIFQYYEEEERQRGNFPDRFSGHQFPNYSSELNVNALLLGDSALYLCASSFGSAVGNQPQHFGDGTRLSIL.

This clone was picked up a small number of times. The CDR3, as DNA: TGCGCCAGCAGCCAAGATCGGGACTTCGGACGGACCATATATTTT. Its translation: CASSQDRDFGRTIYF. V gene TRBV4-1 combines with J gene TRBJ1-3; weak D call: TRBD1 (5 bases). Germline CDR1 is MGHRA and CDR2 is YSYEKL. Trimming removed 0 bases from V and 10 bases from J, with 16 bases in between. This CDR3 comprises 15 residues.

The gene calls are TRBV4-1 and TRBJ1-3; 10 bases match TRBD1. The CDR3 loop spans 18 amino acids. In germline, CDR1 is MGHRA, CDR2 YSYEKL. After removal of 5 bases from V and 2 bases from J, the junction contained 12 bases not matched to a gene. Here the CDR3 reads CASSDLTGQGPAGNTIYF. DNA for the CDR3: TGCGCCAGCAGCGATCTTACGGGACAGGGGCCGGCTGGAAACACCATATATTTT.

CDR3 sequence: CASSYRSGTETQYF. DNA for the CDR3: TGTGCCAGCAGTTACCGGAGCGGGACAGAGACCCAGTACTTC. This sequence joins TRBV6-6 and TRBJ2-5, with TRBD2 matching over 7 bases. Germline lookup yields CDR1 MNHNY and CDR2 SVGAGI (reference sequence). With 2 bases clipped from V and 4 bases from J, the junction kept 4 bases outside the gene matches. This CDR3 comprises 14 residues.

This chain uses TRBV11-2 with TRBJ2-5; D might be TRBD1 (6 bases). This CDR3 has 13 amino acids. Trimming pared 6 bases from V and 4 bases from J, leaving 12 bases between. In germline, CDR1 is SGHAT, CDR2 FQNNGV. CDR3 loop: CASSPGTRETQYF. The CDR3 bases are TGTGCCAGCAGTCCCGGGACACGAGAGACCCAGTACTTC.

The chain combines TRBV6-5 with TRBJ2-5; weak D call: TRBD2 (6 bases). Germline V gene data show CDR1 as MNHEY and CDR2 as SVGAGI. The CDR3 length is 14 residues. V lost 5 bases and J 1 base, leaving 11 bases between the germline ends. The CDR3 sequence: CASSRAGTQETQYF. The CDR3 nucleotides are TGTGCCAGCAGTCGGGCGGGGACCCAAGAGACCCAGTACTTC.

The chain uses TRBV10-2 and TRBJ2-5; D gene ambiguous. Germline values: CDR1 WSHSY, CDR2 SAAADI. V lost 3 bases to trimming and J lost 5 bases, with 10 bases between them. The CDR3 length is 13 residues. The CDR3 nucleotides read TGCGCCAGCAGTGAACTCTATGTGGAGACCCAGTACTTC. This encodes CASSELYVETQYF.